This T cell receptor beta chain is from a study of prognosis after radiotherapy for stage I lung cancer. Study-level background: The non-small cell lung cancer patients were all regarded as unsuitable for surgery on medical grounds. Study results and caveats: Before stereotactic body radiation therapy the median unique TCR clone count was about 10,000, and afterwards it fell to almost 7,000.

Germline CDR1 SGHAT, CDR2 FQNNGV. The V and J ends lost 1 base and 3 bases respectively, with 7 bases between them. The CDR3 is 13 residues long. Template was genomic DNA; TCR beta CDR3 amplified in two multiplex PCR rounds. The use of primers specific to each TRBV and TRBJ gene characterized first-round PCR. TCRdb re-called the multiplex PCR reads with MiXCR, one entry per CDR3 protein. The sample yields some 38,000 distinct CDR3 sequences, around a quarter seen once. This clonotype was counted many times. The antigen remains unidentified. This sample comprised PBMCs, obtained before or after stereotactic body radiation therapy (not recorded which). This TCR was recovered from a donor over 45 with non-small cell lung cancer. V is TRBV11-2 and J is TRBJ2-7, with D uncertain. This CDR3 reads CASSLVTGYEQYF. In DNA, the CDR3 is TGTGCCAGCAGCTTAGTCACCGGCTACGAGCAGTACTTC.